This TCR beta chain appears in the sequencing data of a study of cytomegalovirus exposure and HLA in healthy donors (TCRdb year 2017). General notes on the study: An earlier analysis of some 600 of the donors reported about 280 Gb of sequence data and roughly 120 million unique TCR beta sequences obtained from around 180 million T cells. An early release that covered some 640 HLA-typed donors contained around 300 gigabases of sequencing data and 80 million or so unique TCR sequences. The genetic ancestry cluster associated with self-reported Caucasian donors included about four fifths of the approximately 410 genotyped donors. The study was designed to test whether signatures of past pathogen exposure could be identified by cataloging public T cell receptors. Using immunosequencing, the study profiled T cell repertoires from some 670 subjects and related those repertoires to cytomegalovirus serostatus. Along with the roughly 700-subject first cohort, a separate validation cohort of over 90 different subjects was used. The study combined high-throughput TCR immunosequencing, statistical association of individual TCRs with disease status, and machine learning to predict cytomegalovirus infection status. In a later analysis, previously published TCR beta repertoires from about 640 donors were re-analyzed and high-resolution HLA genotyping was added so that TCR occurrence patterns could be studied. In the later analysis, no new phenotypic data were used to find candidate immune exposures; instead, reliance was placed on TCR beta sequences and their occurrence across donors. To decide whether each TCR beta V gene segment behaved as functional or pseudogenic, an earlier analysis of 587 of the donors relied on high-throughput TCR beta sequencing. Donor age, sex, ethnicity and CMV serostatus were collected together with the repertoire data. In a later genetic analysis, genome-wide SNP genotypes for about three fifths of the roughly 670 donors were used, and that subset was treated as a discovery cohort. Every discovery cohort repertoire had been produced on one sequencing platform. Both class I and class II loci were covered by HLA typing, at four-digit resolution. The number of donors typed differed by locus, with about 629-630 for A, B, C, DRB1 and DQB1, roughly 520 for DQA1, some 570 for DPA1, and approximately 470 for DPB1. Because of strong linkage in the cohort, a few DR-DQ haplotypes were treated as single units for association and clustering. Among 300 to 450 genotyped donors of the cohort, an average of around 240,000 unique TCR beta nucleotide sequences were sequenced per donor, roughly 20% of them non-productive.

A word on this clone: The antigen this receptor binds is unknown. Per-base quality was not reported, and no clone a single base away is much larger than it.

According to the germline V gene, CDR1 reads MNHEY and CDR2 reads SVGAGI. V drops 3 bases and J drops 6 bases, leaving 11 bases in between. Including the terminal cysteine and phenylalanine, the CDR3 comprises 14 residues. Only the CDR3 portion is preserved as DNA: 42 bases, with reading frame beginning at the first base. The cohort was made up of under 800 healthy bone marrow donors. Cohort members were all nominally healthy when sampled, although unrecorded immune exposures were likely present. The donor was CMV seronegative and belonged to the group of over 300 seronegative cohort members. Each donor provided a peripheral blood sample, and peripheral blood mononuclear cells were used for TCR beta sequencing. The Qiagen DNeasy Blood Extraction Kit was used to extract genomic DNA from the blood cell samples. Broader findings and caveats from the paper: The study listed 150 to 200 TCR beta chains as associated with cytomegalovirus. Because counts were too low, around 18 rarely observed V segments, including chromosome 9 orphons, were left out of the earlier analysis of 587 of the donors. Some IMGT-functional V segments, including TRBV6-2 and TRBV6-3, could not be distinguished by the 87-base-pair reads and were therefore excluded. In a later analysis, the rate of TCR association differed among HLA loci, with DRB1 alleles having the most associated TCRs and HLA-C alleles having the fewest. CMV serostatus was the only immune exposure information available for the cohort. The authors suggested that the approach could potentially be generalized to other disease states and immunological phenotypes. A further reported finding was that TCR beta sequences accurately predicted the HLA-A and HLA-B alleles for most subjects in the first cohort. In a later analysis, HLA-associated TCR beta chains showed more clonal expansion and lower generation probabilities than non-associated chains that were equally common. HLA typing was unavailable for some donors at each locus, so association tests used only the typed subset. According to a later analysis, most CMV-associated TCR beta chains appeared to be HLA-restricted, and the HLA associations seemed to be driven largely by CMV exposure. A cluster of highly shared sequence variants was judged likely to represent a technical artifact of the sequencing pipeline. Strong co-occurrence of HLA alleles, especially DR and DQ, made assigning TCR associations to individual alleles difficult. A later analysis reported that several top co-occurrence clusters appeared linked to parvovirus B19, influenza, CMV and Epstein-Barr virus. This cohort had only TCR beta chains sequenced, and the lack of alpha or paired-chain data limited which features could be detected. Linkage disequilibrium might explain the correlated functional status among segregating V segments, but an unknown experimental factor could not be ruled out. An earlier analysis of approximately 500 of the donors showed that most TCR beta V segments appeared in productive rearrangements either about 87% or about 30% of the time, which broadly matched IMGT annotations. Compared with the approximately 670-donor mean, donors in an Asian-associated ancestry cluster had fewer N-insertions in productive TCRs, according to a later genetic analysis. The presence/absence analyses assumed that sequencing depth was roughly uniform across donors, and that assumption may not be true. In a later analysis, about 16,000 TCR beta sequences were associated with specific HLA alleles at a false discovery rate of 0.05. V-gene and J-gene trimming of TCR beta chains was associated with a missense DCLRE1C variant in a later genetic analysis, and the association was replicated in an independent cohort. Cytomegalovirus status was reported to be diagnosed by the classifier with high specificity and sensitivity in both the original and validation cohorts. While some public TCRs were present in many individuals, most TCR sequences turned up only very rarely across donors. In vitro tests confirmed that a few of the cytomegalovirus-associated TCR beta chains recognize cytomegalovirus antigens.

The library came from the immunoSEQ multiplex PCR assay. For the multiplex PCR, a mixture combining 60 forward primers for TCR Vbeta segments and 13 reverse primers for TCR Jbeta segments was used. A multiplex PCR assay on genomic DNA amplified the CDR3 region of rearranged TCR beta genes. The amplified TCR beta libraries were sequenced on the Illumina HiSeq System as 87-base-pair reads. For the original study's pipeline: Across the 700 or so repertoires, a later analysis counted some 80 million unique TCR beta chains, approximately 10 million of which were shared by at least two donors. Raw reads were error-corrected and collapsed into unique sequences with a nearest-neighbor algorithm that merged closely related sequences to remove PCR and sequencing errors. Alignment of CDR3 sequences to IMGT reference sequences was used to assign V, D and J gene segments. Each retained sequence needed at least a six-nucleotide match to both a V gene segment and a J gene segment. Rearrangements were classified as productive when the CDR3 lacked stop codons and remained in frame with V and J, and all other rearrangements were classified as non-productive. Following IMGT convention, CDR3 was defined as the stretch from the second conserved V-encoded cysteine up to the conserved J-encoded phenylalanine. Sequences without an unambiguous match to a single V gene segment were excluded from the earlier analysis of about 630 of the donors. An earlier analysis of about 590 of the donors classified V segments as functional when productive rearrangements were above 56.7% and as segregating when the standard deviation between donors was above 5%. A statistical classification framework was developed to diagnose cytomegalovirus status using the catalog of TCR beta chain sequences. V and J gene assignment, in a later analysis, came from comparing TCR nucleotide sequences with IMGT/GENE-DB human TR gene sequences. Using the TCRdist pipeline, a later analysis assigned CDR3 sequences along with most-parsimonious VDJ recombination scenarios. In a later analysis, each TCR beta chain was defined by its CDR3 amino acid sequence together with its V-gene family, and reads without a unique V-gene family were excluded. In a later analysis, some 600 highly shared, low-generation-probability nucleotide sequences were removed to address suspected cross-contamination and a sequencing artifact. In a later analysis, a clonal expansion index for each public chain was calculated from normalized within-repertoire ranks of inferred template counts. Generation probabilities in a later analysis came from a VDJ recombination model fitted to out-of-frame rearrangements, and those results were checked against IGoR. In a later analysis, TCR-TCR, TCR-HLA and TCR-CMV co-occurrence was scored with hypergeometric tests, and a repertoire-size bias correction was applied to TCR pairs. To estimate false discovery rates, a later analysis permuted the HLA or CMV assignments 20 times. In a later analysis, co-occurring TCRs were grouped using DBSCAN, and TCRdist sequence similarity was added for clustering within HLA-allele-positive subsets. Co-occurrence clustering excluded repertoires with fewer than 30,000 or more than 120,000 public chains, plus five with anomalous nucleotide sharing. TCRdb provides this immuneACCESS table in a form limited to in-frame rearrangements. Some clones are lacking; in checked studies, under half of them reflect an unresolved V gene, and why the rest are absent is not known. The D gene and trimming were derived from the DNA, and the V and J assignments and clone size from that table. This sample lists roughly 130,000 clones; 80% were detected once. Of the sample, 1% is held by the ten largest clones.

This receptor was taken from a middle-aged man in good health and CMV-seronegative. The sequence joins TRBV6-5 to TRBJ2-2, and the D gene may be TRBD1, 6 bases matching. Material: PBMCs. The CDR3 here reads CASSYTGYAGELFF. The sequence in DNA is TGTGCCAGCAGTTATACAGGGTATGCCGGGGAGCTGTTTTTT.